The sequence of this T cell receptor (beta chain) was determined in a study of T cell responses to AZD1222 COVID-19 vaccine (dated by TCRdb to the early 2020s). Study-level background: AZD1222 recipients given second doses at about 4 weeks or at about 12 weeks were pooled, since spike-specific TCR depth and breadth were not found to differ between the two schedules. A total of under 250 trial participants underwent TCR sequencing, of whom about 200 had received two doses of AZD1222 and some 26 had received two doses of the MenACWY control vaccine. Enrollment into the trials was organized by age into subgroups of 18-55, 56-69 and 70-plus years, and those subgroups contained roughly 150, 30 and 60 TCR-sequenced participants, respectively. The research as a whole found: A significant rise in spike-specific TCR breadth and depth was observed after two AZD1222 doses relative to day 0 and relative to MenACWY recipients. Because no day 14 peak-response samples were available, the repertoires could be characterized only after the peak T cell response. Only five or six AZD1222 recipients were SARS-CoV-2 seropositive at baseline, limiting conclusions about previously exposed vaccinees. The vaccine-associated CD4 TCRs covered the entire spike protein, and the dominant responses fell in regions 160-218 and 743-854. In the small 56-69-year group, the increase in depth fell short of significance, most likely because of low power. Participants were mostly white British and included more females than males, and it was suggested by the authors that clonal diversity may have been underestimated. Nearly half of unique spike-specific TCRs reportedly recognized epitopes outside regions mutated in the B.1.351 and B.1.1.7 variants.

A word on this clone: The antigen it binds to is not known. There are no base qualities to consult, and no much larger clone falls within one base.

The CDR3 regions of human TCRbeta chains were subjected to immunosequencing. As for the original processing: Repertoire TCRs were matched against a reference library of SARS-CoV-2-specific TCRs generated with the MIRA antigen-specificity platform. Breadth was defined as the fraction of unique TCRs that were SARS-CoV-2-associated, and depth was defined as the fraction of total T cells that were SARS-CoV-2-associated. Each spike-specific TCR was assigned to its reactive spike region and to a CD4 or CD8 class using the MIRA data. Log10-transformed breadth and depth values were compared by one-way ANOVA with Sidak's multiple comparisons tests. Drawn from immuneACCESS, this table holds only the in-frame rearrangements with V and J called that TCRdb kept. Clones are partly lost; checked studies trace under half to an unresolved V gene and leave the rest unexplained. V, J and clone size derive from that table, while D and trimming were established from the DNA sequence. Recorded for this sample are about 150,000 clones; approximately 94% of them occurred a single time. About 1.3% of the sample belongs to the ten largest clones.

Trimming costs V 2 bases and J 0 bases, and their ends lie 11 bases apart. For CDR1 and CDR2, the germline V gene lists KGHSH and LQKENI. Including the terminal cysteine and phenylalanine, the CDR3 comprises 16 residues. CDR3 DNA is the only sequence kept; it has 48 bases, read in frame from the first base. Read against the paper, the sample's time point label means: baseline before first vaccination. Samples from vaccinated people were obtained from the UK trials COV001 and COV002, which included a single-blind randomized controlled phase 2/3 trial of AZD1222 (ChAdOx1 nCoV-19) in healthy adults. For TCRbeta chain sequencing, PBMC samples were collected from trial participants at day 0 and at day 28 after the second dose.

Sequencing was performed on peripheral blood, taken on day 0 of AZD1222 vaccination. In this chain, TRBV18 is recombined with TRBJ1-3, with the D gene too uncertain to name. The source is an adult in good health. This receptor carries the CDR3 CASSPGILSSGNTIYF. The base sequence is TGTGCCAGCTCACCAGGGATCTTGAGCTCTGGAAACACCATATATTTT.